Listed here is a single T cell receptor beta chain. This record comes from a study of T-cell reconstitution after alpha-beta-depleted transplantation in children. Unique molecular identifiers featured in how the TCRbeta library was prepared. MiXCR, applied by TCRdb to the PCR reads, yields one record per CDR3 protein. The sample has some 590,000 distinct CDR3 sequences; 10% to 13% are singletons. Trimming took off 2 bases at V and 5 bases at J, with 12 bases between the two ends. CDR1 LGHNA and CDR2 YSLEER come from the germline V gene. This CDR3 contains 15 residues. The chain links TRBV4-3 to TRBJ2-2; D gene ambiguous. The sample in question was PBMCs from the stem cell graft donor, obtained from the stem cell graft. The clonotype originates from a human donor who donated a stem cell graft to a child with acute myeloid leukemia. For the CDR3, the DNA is TGCGCCAGCAGCCAATCCACCATTTCAACCGGGGAGCTGTTTTTT. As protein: CASSQSTISTGELFF.